Listed below are T cell receptor beta chains from one sample, sequenced in a study of blood T cell repertoires in COVID-19. The assay was immunoSEQ multiplex PCR, and TCRdb's table has in-frame clones only and misses some. The repertoire holds 150,000 to 200,000 clones, with about 91% as singletons. Sequencing input: peripheral blood. The receptors shown here come from a woman in her twenties or thirties with acute or convalescent COVID-19. The CDR3 runs from the conserved cysteine through the conserved F or W. A D gene is named only where the DNA matches it firmly. Only part of the rows carry a size: once, few, many, or a class if the clone is expanded.

j_call d_call clone_size v_call cdr3_nt cdr3_aa
TRBJ2-7 . . TRBV18 TGTGCCAGCTCGCTAGCTGGGGATTACGAGCAGTACTTC CASSLAGDYEQYF
TRBJ2-5 TRBD1 . TRBV18 TGTGCCAGCTCACCGGACAGGGGGACCCAGTACTTC CASSPDRGTQYF
TRBJ1-2 . . TRBV3-1/TRBV3-2 TGTGCCAGCAGCCCCCACGTCGAGACAGCAGGGAATCGAGGCTACACCTTC CASSPHVETAGNRGYTF
TRBJ2-2 . . TRBV11-2 TGTGCCAGCAGCCCCCTAGTCCGCGGGGAGCTGTTTTTT CASSPLVRGELFF
TRBJ2-5 TRBD2 once TRBV5-1 TGCGCCAGCAGCATAACTAGCGGGAGGGAGACCCAGTACTTC CASSITSGRETQYF
TRBJ2-1 TRBD1 . TRBV6-5 TGTGCCCCCGGGACCAGGGGGAACAATGAGCAGTTCTTC CAPGTRGNNEQFF
TRBJ2-3 TRBD1 . TRBV4-1 TGCGCCAGCAGCCAAGAGGGACAGGGACAGGATACGCAGTATTTT CASSQEGQGQDTQYF
TRBJ2-1 . . TRBV20-1 TGCAGTGCTAGATTTCGGGTTGAGCAGTTCTTC CSARFRVEQFF
TRBJ2-3 TRBD2 . TRBV27 TGTGCCAGCACTGGCGGGAGCGGTAAAGATACGCAGTATTTT CASTGGSGKDTQYF
TRBJ2-3 . . TRBV3-1/TRBV3-2 TGTGCCAGCAGCCTAAGCACAGATACGCAGTATTTT CASSLSTDTQYF
TRBJ1-1 . . TRBV6-5 TGTGCCAGCACTCACCTAAACACTGAAGCTTTCTTT CASTHLNTEAFF
TRBJ2-3 TRBD2 once TRBV9 TGTGCCAGCAGCGCCCGACTAGCGGGAGCCGCAGATACGCAGTATTTT CASSARLAGAADTQYF
TRBJ2-7 . few TRBV29-1 TGCAGCGTTGAATTCTCCGGCCAGGGCAATTATGAGCAGTACTTC CSVEFSGQGNYEQYF